Listed here are 31 T cell receptor beta chains from one sample, sequenced in a study of shared T cell receptors in the human thymus. The method was immunoSEQ multiplex PCR; TCRdb's version includes in-frame clones alone and lacks a portion of them. The table records approximately 580,000 clones, around 78% of them present only once. The same sample was also studied in work on human thymus T cells.

Sequencing input: thymocytes. These receptors came from a boy under two years old with a congenital heart defect.

The V call is TRBV14, the J call TRBJ2-3; TRBD2 is a possible D gene (5 bases). Between the trimmed V and J ends, which lost 0 bases and 2 bases, there was a span of 15 bases. The CDR3 runs 17 residues. In germline, CDR1 is SGHDN, CDR2 FVKESK. The CDR3 nucleotides are TGTGCCAGCAGCCAAGATCCAAGCGGACTGCTCACAGATACGCAGTATTTT. It translates to CASSQDPSGLLTDTQYF.

This clone showed up just a few times. The V gene is TRBV4-3, the J gene TRBJ2-3, with TRBD1 matching over 9 bases. The CDR3 runs to 17 residues. Germline values: CDR1 LGHNA, CDR2 YSLEER. V was pared by 0 bases and J by 2 bases, with 6 bases of the junction left unmatched. The CDR3 region is CASSQEKRTGVTDTQYF. The CDR3 DNA reads as TGCGCCAGCAGCCAAGAGAAGCGGACAGGGGTCACAGATACGCAGTATTTT.

The gene calls are TRBV4-1 and TRBJ2-3; perhaps TRBD2 as D (6 bases). CDR1 is MGHRA, CDR2 YSYEKL, per germline. The CDR3 is 18 amino acids. V lost 1 base to trimming and J lost 0 bases, with 17 bases between them. The CDR3 DNA sequence: TGCGCCAGCAGCCAAGGGGGAGAGGGCGGGGCTAGCACAGATACGCAGTATTTT. It is translated as CASSQGGEGGASTDTQYF.

The chain has TRBV9 and TRBJ2-6; TRBD1 matches 8 bases. The CDR3 covers 18 residues. Unmatched junction bases numbered 9, after V lost 4 bases and J lost 0 bases. Germline lookup yields CDR1 SGDLS and CDR2 YYNGEE. The CDR3 bases are TGTGCCAGCAGCTACCTAGGACAGGGCCCCTCTGGGGCCAACGTCCTGACTTTC. Translation: CASSYLGQGPSGANVLTF.

This clone came up once. The rearrangement uses TRBV9 and TRBJ1-2; D unclear. V was shortened by 0 bases and J by 3 bases, with 15 bases between the two germline ends. The germline gives CDR1 SGDLS, CDR2 YYNGEE. The CDR3 sequence is 16 residues long. The CDR3 DNA reads TGTGCCAGCAGCGTAGGCGACGGCCCGGGTTACTATGGCTACACCTTC. It translates to CASSVGDGPGYYGYTF. The full variable domain, in which reference TRBV9 and TRBJ1-2 provide the parts outside the CDR3, is DSGVTQTPKHLITATGQRVTLRCSPRSGDLSVYWYQQSLDQGLQFLIQYYNGEERAKGNILERFSAQQFPDLHSELNLSSLELGDSALYFCASSVGDGPGYYGYTFGSGTRLTVV.

This chain joins TRBV9 and TRBJ2-2; TRBD2 agrees at 8 bases. V was pared by 4 bases and J by 1 base, with 15 bases of the junction left unmatched. The CDR3 contains 19 residues. The V gene's germline CDR1 is SGDLS and CDR2 YYNGEE. CDR3 sequence reads: CASSPGGTKSRRNTGELFF. For the CDR3, the DNA is TGTGCCAGCAGCCCGGGAGGGACGAAATCACGTCGGAACACCGGGGAGCTGTTTTTT.

V is TRBV12-5 and J is TRBJ2-7, with TRBD1 identical over 12 bases. The CDR3 sequence is 17 residues long. Per the germline V gene, CDR1 is LGHNT and CDR2 is FRNRAP. Trimming at V came to 5 bases and at J to 2 bases, leaving 10 bases not matched to a gene. Written as DNA, the CDR3 is TGTGCTAGTGGTCTCCGGGACAGGGGGCGAATCCCCTACGAGCAGTACTTC. Protein: CASGLRDRGRIPYEQYF.

This clone was picked up one time. The chain carries TRBV5-4 and TRBJ1-1, with 7 bases lining up with TRBD1. J lost 0 bases, V lost 4 bases, and 15 bases had no gene match. The germline V gene has CDR1 SGHNT and CDR2 YYREEE (reference sequence). This CDR3 spans 18 amino acids. The CDR3 here is CASSRPGAGGGMNTEAFF. CDR3 DNA: TGTGCCAGCAGCCGACCCGGGGCAGGGGGAGGAATGAACACTGAAGCTTTCTTT. Supplemented by reference TRBV5-4 and TRBJ1-1, the full variable domain reads ETGVTQSPTHLIKTRGQQVTLRCSSQSGHNTVSWYQQALGQGPQFIFQYYREEENGRGNFPPRFSGLQFPNYSSELNVNALELDDSALYLCASSRPGAGGGMNTEAFFGQGTRLTVV.

This chain joins TRBV10-3 and TRBJ2-7; TRBD1 matches 9 bases. CDR1 ENHRY and CDR2 SYGVKD come from the germline V gene. This CDR3 region has 20 residues. V shed 2 bases and J 2 bases; nucleotides not matched to a gene: 19. The CDR3, as DNA: TGTGCCATCAGTGAGCCGGACTACAGGGGGCGAAATATCCGACCCTACGAGCAGTACTTC. As protein: CAISEPDYRGRNIRPYEQYF.

The chain is built from TRBV2 and TRBJ1-4; 9 bases line up with TRBD1. Germline V gene lookup returns CDR1 SNHLY and CDR2 FYNNEI. This CDR3 has 14 residues. Trimming took 5 bases from V and 4 from J; bases not matched to a gene: 2. CDR3 sequence (DNA): TGTGCCAGCAGTCAGGACAGGGGTAATGAAAAACTGTTTTTT. It yields the protein CASSQDRGNEKLFF.

The V and J genes are TRBV7-3 and TRBJ1-1; the match to TRBD1 covers 8 bases. The V gene's germline CDR1 is SGHTA and CDR2 FQGTGA. J was trimmed by 7 bases and V by 5 bases; bases with no gene match: 9. The CDR3 loop spans 14 amino acids. The CDR3 is CASSPGTGVFEAFF. The CDR3 coding sequence is TGTGCCAGCAGCCCCGGGACAGGCGTTTTTGAAGCTTTCTTT.

The chain uses TRBV6-5 and TRBJ2-2, with D perhaps TRBD1 (6 bases). Trimming took 1 base from V and 3 from J, leaving 12 bases between them. The V gene's germline CDR1 is MNHEY and CDR2 SVGAGI. CDR3 size: 16 residues. DNA of the CDR3: TGTGCCAGCAGTTACTGGGGGCCTCTATACACCGGGGAGCTGTTTTTT. This encodes CASSYWGPLYTGELFF.

The chain joins TRBV30 to TRBJ2-1; no definite D call. The V gene's germline CDR1 is GTSNPN and CDR2 SVGIG (reference sequence). V lost 1 base, J lost 7 bases, and 5 bases lay in between. The CDR3 covers 11 residues. The chain's CDR3 is CAWSASNEQFF. CDR3 bases: TGTGCCTGGAGTGCTTCTAATGAGCAGTTCTTC. The full variable domain, its missing parts supplied by reference TRBV30 and TRBJ2-1, is SQTIHQWPATLVQPVGSPLSLECTVEGTSNPNLYWYRQAAGRGLQLLFYSVGIGQISSEVPQNLSASRPQDRQFILSSKKLLLSDSGFYLCAWSASNEQFFGPGTRLTVL.

This chain links TRBV21-1 with TRBJ2-3; the listed D gene, TRBD2, was not tested against the DNA. TRBV21-1 has pseudogene status. The CDR3 covers 17 residues. CDR3: CASSKARTSGLTDTQYF. CDR3 in DNA: TGTGCCAGCAGCAAAGCGCGGACTAGCGGACTCACAGATACGCAGTATTTT.

The rearrangement uses TRBV28 and TRBJ2-7; 8 nucleotides agree with TRBD1. CDR3 length: 19 amino acids. CDR1 and CDR2 from the germline V gene are MDHEN and SYDVKM. V lost 4 bases to trimming and J lost 3 bases; unmatched junction nucleotides: 20. DNA of the CDR3: TGTGCCAGCAGTTCATCGGGACAGGCGTCGAGGGGGCCCCACTACGAGCAGTACTTC. Protein: CASSSSGQASRGPHYEQYF.

The table lists this clone with a few counts. The genes are TRBV5-6 and TRBJ2-1; perhaps TRBD2 as D (5 bases). The V and J ends lost 4 bases and 10 bases respectively, with 27 bases between them. CDR1 and CDR2 (germline): SGHDT, YYEEEE. The CDR3 runs to 17 residues. CDR3 DNA sequence: TGTGCCAGCAGCCCCCCCCGGGCCGGGGATACAAGAGGGGAGCAGTTCTTC. It yields the protein CASSPPRAGDTRGEQFF.

This chain uses TRBV4-3 with TRBJ2-7, with 10 bases aligning to TRBD2. The V gene's germline CDR1 is LGHNA and CDR2 YSLEER. The CDR3 contains 21 residues. With V trimmed by 3 bases and J by 1 base, 21 bases remained unmatched. The CDR3 DNA reads TGCGCCAGCAGCCACCGGGGACGGGCAGGGGGGCAGCGGGAGGGATCCTACGAGCAGTACTTC. Translating it yields CASSHRGRAGGQREGSYEQYF.

The rearrangement links TRBV27 to TRBJ2-7; D is uncertain. Trimming left V 3 bases short and J 7 bases short, with 7 bases between. Germline CDR1 is MNHEY and CDR2 is SMNVEV (reference sequence). The CDR3 loop spans 11 amino acids. CDR3 DNA sequence: TGTGCCAGCAGTTTGTACGGGGAGCAGTACTTC. Translation: CASSLYGEQYF.

V gene TRBV6-1 combines with J gene TRBJ2-7; perhaps TRBD1 as D (6 bases). This CDR3 contains 15 residues. V lost 4 bases, J lost 0 bases, and 13 bases lay in between. From germline, CDR1 is MNHNS and CDR2 SASEGT. The CDR3 reads CASSGGTPASYEQYF. CDR3 DNA: TGTGCCAGCAGTGGGGGGACACCCGCCTCCTACGAGCAGTACTTC.

The J gene is TRBJ2-1, the V gene TRBV5-1, with 15 bases lining up with TRBD2. Germline trimming cut 4 bases from V and 3 bases from J; bases unmatched to any gene: 2. Germline lookup yields CDR1 SGHRS and CDR2 YFSETQ. The CDR3 has 16 residues. The CDR3 loop is CASSKGLAGGYNEQFF. In nucleotides, the CDR3 is TGCGCCAGCAGCAAGGGACTAGCGGGAGGCTACAATGAGCAGTTCTTC.

The rearrangement uses TRBV13 and TRBJ2-1, with 16 bases aligning to TRBD2. The CDR3 has 18 residues. V shed 1 base and J 8 bases; nucleotides not matched to a gene: 8. The germline V gene encodes CDR1 PRHDT and CDR2 FYEKMQ (reference sequence). CDR3 in DNA: TGTGCCAGCAGCTTAGAATGGGGACTAGCGGGAGGGCCCTATGAGCAGTTCTTC. Amino acid sequence: CASSLEWGLAGGPYEQFF. The whole variable domain, remainder taken from reference TRBV13 and TRBJ2-1, is AAGVIQSPRHLIKEKRETATLKCYPIPRHDTVYWYQQGPGQDPQFLISFYEKMQSDKGSIPDRFSAQQFSDYHSELNMSSLELGDSALYFCASSLEWGLAGGPYEQFFGPGTRLTVL.

The rearrangement joins TRBV4-3 to TRBJ2-1, with 8 bases that match TRBD1. J was trimmed by 9 bases and V by 0 bases; bases with no gene match: 19. CDR1 is LGHNA and CDR2 is YSLEER in the germline V gene. The CDR3 totals 19 residues. For the CDR3, the DNA is TGCGCCAGCAGCCAAGAGTTGGCAGGGGGCATGGGAGAGGGTACTGAGCAGTTCTTC. Protein: CASSQELAGGMGEGTEQFF.

V gene TRBV12-5 combines with J gene TRBJ2-2; D is perhaps TRBD2 (6 bases). The CDR3 is made up of 13 amino acids. Germline V lookup: CDR1 LGHNT, CDR2 FRNRAP. V was cut by 5 bases and J by 7 bases, with 11 bases left in between. CDR3 residues: CASGLGRGGELFF. Written as DNA, the CDR3 is TGTGCTAGTGGTCTAGGGCGGGGCGGGGAGCTGTTTTTT.

The J gene is TRBJ2-1, the V gene TRBV6-9; 10 bases align to TRBD2. V dropped 7 bases and J dropped 7; count of bases not matched to a gene: 10. Germline CDR1 is MNHGY and CDR2 is SVAAGI. The CDR3 extends over 15 amino acids. The CDR3 region has the DNA TGTGCCAGCACGTCTAGCGGGAGAGGGGTGAATGAGCAGTTCTTC. Translation gives CASTSSGRGVNEQFF.

The rearrangement joins TRBV28 to TRBJ2-7; 8 nucleotides line up with TRBD2. In germline, CDR1 is MDHEN, CDR2 SYDVKM. The J segment lost 2 bases and the V segment lost 6 bases, leaving 18 bases of the junction unmatched. CDR3 length: 18 amino acids. The CDR3 is CASSSPWREDPRTYEQYF. In nucleotides, the CDR3 is TGTGCCAGCAGCTCTCCCTGGCGGGAGGACCCGAGAACCTACGAGCAGTACTTC. The full variable domain, completed using reference TRBV28 and TRBJ2-7, is DVKVTQSSRYLVKRTGEKVFLECVQDMDHENMFWYRQDPGLGLRLIYFSYDVKMKEKGDIPEGYSVSREKKERFSLILESASTNQTSMYLCASSSPWREDPRTYEQYFGPGTRLTVT.

The chain combines TRBV28 with TRBJ1-5; 9 nucleotides agree with TRBD1. The CDR3 sequence is 17 residues long. Germline CDR1 MDHEN, CDR2 SYDVKM. Trimming cost V 2 bases and J 2 bases; bases outside gene matches: 7. This chain's CDR3 is CASSLRGTGFRNQPQHF. The CDR3 DNA reads TGTGCCAGCAGTTTAAGGGGGACAGGGTTTCGCAATCAGCCCCAGCATTTT.

CDR3 sequence: CASSIGDRGAQPQHF. Here the CDR3 DNA reads TGTGCCAGTAGTATAGGGGACAGGGGGGCTCAGCCCCAGCATTTT. V is TRBV19 and J is TRBJ1-5; 11 bases line up with TRBD1. CDR3 length: 15 residues. The V gene end was trimmed by 1 base and the J gene end by 6 bases; junction bases not matched to a gene: 2. Germline-derived CDR1 and CDR2 are LNHDA and SQIVND (reference sequence). The complete variable domain, with remaining parts taken from reference TRBV19 and TRBJ1-5, reads DGGITQSPKYLFRKEGQNVTLSCEQNLNHDAMYWYRQDPGQGLRLIYYSQIVNDFQKGDIAEGYSVSREKKESFPLTVTSAQKNPTAFYLCASSIGDRGAQPQHFGDGTRLSIL.

V gene TRBV15 combines with J gene TRBJ2-2; TRBD1 is a possible D gene (6 bases). CDR1 is LNHNV and CDR2 is YYDKDF in the germline V gene (reference sequence). This CDR3 has 16 amino acids. Trimming took 3 bases from V and 0 from J, leaving 11 bases between them. This CDR3 reads CATSRAWTANTGELFF. The CDR3 DNA reads as TGTGCCACCAGCAGGGCCTGGACAGCGAACACCGGGGAGCTGTTTTTT.

This chain connects TRBV6-4 to TRBJ1-1, with D tentatively TRBD1 (6 bases). The V end was cut by 3 bases, the J end by 4 bases, with 21 bases between. Germline lookup yields CDR1 MRHNA and CDR2 SNTAGT. CDR3 length equals 17 residues. CDR3 sequence: CASSEGCGRGVGTEAFF. The CDR3 DNA sequence: TGTGCCAGCAGTGAAGGTTGCGGCAGGGGTGTCGGCACTGAAGCTTTCTTT.

This rearrangement joins TRBV5-4 to TRBJ2-2, with TRBD2 identical over 7 bases. The germline CDR1 and CDR2 sequences are SGHNT and YYREEE (reference sequence). The CDR3 totals 16 residues. V lost 5 bases and J lost 7; bases outside the gene matches: 14. The CDR3 is CASSNSSGPRCGELFF. As DNA, the CDR3 is TGTGCCAGCAGTAACTCTAGCGGCCCCAGGTGCGGGGAGCTGTTTTTT. Drawing the rest from reference TRBV5-4 and TRBJ2-2, the complete variable domain is ETGVTQSPTHLIKTRGQQVTLRCSSQSGHNTVSWYQQALGQGPQFIFQYYREEENGRGNFPPRFSGLQFPNYSSELNVNALELDDSALYLCASSNSSGPRCGELFFGEGSRLTVL.

This clone was seen just once. The chain recombines TRBV27 with TRBJ2-7; weak D call: TRBD1 (5 bases). The ends were cut back, 5 bases at V and 0 bases at J, with 14 bases in the middle. The CDR3 has 15 residues. From germline, CDR1 is MNHEY and CDR2 SMNVEV (reference sequence). Here the CDR3 DNA reads TGTGCCAGCAGTCCTGGGGCGGCTAGCTCCTACGAGCAGTACTTC. Translating gives CASSPGAASSYEQYF.